Detailed here is one T cell receptor beta chain. Its antigen remains undetermined. Per-base qualities were not stored, and no clone one base away is much larger. This specimen belongs to a study of blood T cells in healthy people across ages (dated by TCRdb to between 2014 and 2016). For context, the study as a whole: In model experiments, template switching captured roughly one uniquely barcoded TCR beta cDNA molecule for every two T cells. The study measured age-related changes in TCR beta repertoire diversity using deep sequencing normalized with unique cDNA molecular identifiers. Four age groups were formed from the donors: young (average around 15 years), middle-aged (approximately 39), aged (more than 55) and long-lived (approximately 80). To avoid experimental bias, donors of different ages were randomly spread across the sequencing lanes. Two additional independent replicas of 1 million unique cDNA reads from the same blood draw were analyzed for two donors (one aged 18 to 30 and one aged 80 or older).

V has 0 bases trimmed and J has 2 bases trimmed; junction bases matching no gene number 14. The germline V gene provides CDR1 LGHNA and CDR2 YNFKEQ. The CDR3 numbers 20 residues from cysteine through phenylalanine. Of all the DNA, just the CDR3 is kept, 60 bases in frame from base 1. Systemically healthy Caucasian individuals from Russia, approximately 39 in total and aged roughly 6 to 95 years, were included as donors. Each donor gave about 9.2 milliliters of peripheral blood, drawn into EDTA-treated Vacutainer tubes. Ficoll-Paque density-gradient centrifugation was used to isolate PBMCs, with at least 6 million obtained per sample. Trizol reagent was used to extract total RNA from the PBMCs, yielding at least 6 micrograms per sample. The percentages of naive CD45RAhigh/CD27high T cells were determined by flow cytometry on a PBMC aliquot from every donor. What the research found in general, with its limitations: Estimates of total diversity based on one million sequenced T cells were regarded as lower bounds and as underestimates. The long-lived group showed more naive CD4+ T cells, fewer expanded clones and increased TCR diversity than the aged group, suggesting age selection. A strong correlation was found between observed TCR beta diversity and the percentage of naive T cells measured by flow cytometry. Observed TCR beta diversity per million T cells fell roughly linearly with age, and a significant reduction was already apparent by age around 39. Donor CMV infection status was unknown, potentially confounding age-related changes in expanded clonotypes. Conclusive comparison of naive and antigen-experienced compartments was prevented by the profiling of bulk unsorted PBMCs.

Libraries were constructed by 5' RACE. TCRdb names Illumina HiSeq 2500 as the instrument used. A second about 6 to 11 cycle PCR used a sample-barcoded 5' primer and a J-beta primer mix. A template-switch 5' adaptor carrying 12 random nucleotides introduced a unique molecular identifier onto each TCR beta cDNA molecule. Each sample yielded at least 2.5 million CDR3-containing paired-end reads. All of the RNA was converted into first-strand cDNA using the Mint cDNA synthesis kit, with a TRBC-specific oligonucleotide serving as the primer. All cDNA was treated with uracil-DNA glycosylase and then went through a first 18-cycle PCR with the universal primers M1SS and BC2_uni_R. The source study handled its data this way. Each sample was normalized by randomly selecting 1 million high-quality reads, each carrying a distinct molecular identifier. Reads sharing molecular identifiers were discarded rather than binned into consensus sequences. MiTCR, set to a Q25 quality threshold and the strictest error-elimination algorithm, was used for CDR3 identification, clonotype clustering and error correction. A nonparametric unseen species model with Euler transformation was used to estimate lower-bound total TCR beta diversity. The public reads were quality trimmed at Q25 with fastp and then assembled into clones with MiXCR by TCRdb, keeping productive beta chains. All rows with the same CDR3 protein become a single entry with the most common DNA and genes. The V and J calls were determined by TCRdb, not by the authors. This sample lists 780,000 or so distinct CDR3 sequences; 50% to 65% were detected once. Jointly, the top ten make up approximately 40% of the sample.

The TCR comes from a man older than 75 in good health. The chain employs TRBV4-2 and TRBJ2-4, with 9 bases aligning to TRBD2. Sequenced input: blood. The CDR3 reads as follows: CASSQDQEASGINPKNIQYF. The DNA sequence is given as TGTGCCAGCAGCCAAGATCAGGAGGCTAGCGGGATTAATCCCAAAAACATTCAGTACTTC.